Sequencing of this TCR beta chain was carried out in a study of siplizumab effects on memory and regulatory T cells. This clone came up a few times. This table comes from immunoSEQ multiplex PCR, and its TCRdb copy is limited to in-frame clones, with some not included. The repertoire holds 70,000 to 95,000 clones, with more than 85% as singletons. V lost 0 bases to trimming and J lost 6 bases, with 3 bases between them. Per the germline V gene, CDR1 is ENHRY and CDR2 is SYGVKD. The CDR3 has 12 amino acids. This chain joins TRBV10-3 and TRBJ1-3; D not resolved. The clonotype was recovered from a human donor in good health. The sample was CD8+ T cells sorted from blood. The CDR3 region has the DNA TGTGCCATCAGTGAGTCGTTAAACACCATATATTTT. It encodes CAISESLNTIYF.